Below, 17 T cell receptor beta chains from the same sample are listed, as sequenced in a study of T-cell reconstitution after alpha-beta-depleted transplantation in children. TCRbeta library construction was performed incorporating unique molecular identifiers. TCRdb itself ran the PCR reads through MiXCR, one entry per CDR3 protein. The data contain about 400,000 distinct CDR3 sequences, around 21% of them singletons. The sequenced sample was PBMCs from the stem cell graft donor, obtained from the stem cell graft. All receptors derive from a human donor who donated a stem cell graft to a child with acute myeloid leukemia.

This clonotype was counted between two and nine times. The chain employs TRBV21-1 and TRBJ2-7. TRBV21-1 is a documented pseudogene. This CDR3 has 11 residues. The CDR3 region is CASSKEDEQYF. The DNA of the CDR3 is TGTGCCAGCAGCAAAGAGGACGAGCAGTACTTC.

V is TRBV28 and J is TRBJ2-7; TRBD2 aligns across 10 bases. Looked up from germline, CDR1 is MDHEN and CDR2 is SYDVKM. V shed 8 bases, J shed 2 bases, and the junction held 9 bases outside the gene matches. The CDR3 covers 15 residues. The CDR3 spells CASLPGTSAAYEQYF. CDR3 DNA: TGTGCCAGCCTCCCCGGGACTAGCGCGGCCTACGAGCAGTACTTC.

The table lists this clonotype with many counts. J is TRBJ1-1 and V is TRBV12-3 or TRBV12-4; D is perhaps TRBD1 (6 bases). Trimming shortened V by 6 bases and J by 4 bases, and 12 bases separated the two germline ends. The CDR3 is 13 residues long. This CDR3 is CASRPTGSTEAFF. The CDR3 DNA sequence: TGTGCCAGCAGGCCAACAGGGAGCACTGAAGCTTTCTTT.

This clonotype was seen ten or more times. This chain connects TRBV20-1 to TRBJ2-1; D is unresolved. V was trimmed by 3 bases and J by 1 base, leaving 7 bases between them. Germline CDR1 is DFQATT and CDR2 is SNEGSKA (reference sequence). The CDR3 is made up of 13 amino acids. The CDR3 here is CSARHPSYNEQFF. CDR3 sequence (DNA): TGCAGTGCTAGGCATCCGTCCTACAATGAGCAGTTCTTC.

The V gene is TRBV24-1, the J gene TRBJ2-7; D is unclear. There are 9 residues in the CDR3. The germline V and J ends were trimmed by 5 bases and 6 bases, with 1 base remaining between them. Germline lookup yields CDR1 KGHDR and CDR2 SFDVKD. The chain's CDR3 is CATSVEQYF. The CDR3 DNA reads TGTGCCACCAGTGTCGAGCAGTACTTC.

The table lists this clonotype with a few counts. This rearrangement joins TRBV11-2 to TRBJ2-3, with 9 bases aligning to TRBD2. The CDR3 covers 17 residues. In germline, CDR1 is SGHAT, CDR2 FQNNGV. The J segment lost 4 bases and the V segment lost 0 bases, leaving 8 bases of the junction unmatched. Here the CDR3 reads CASSLEPGLARADTQYF. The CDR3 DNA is TGTGCCAGCAGCTTAGAGCCGGGACTAGCACGAGCAGATACGCAGTATTTT.

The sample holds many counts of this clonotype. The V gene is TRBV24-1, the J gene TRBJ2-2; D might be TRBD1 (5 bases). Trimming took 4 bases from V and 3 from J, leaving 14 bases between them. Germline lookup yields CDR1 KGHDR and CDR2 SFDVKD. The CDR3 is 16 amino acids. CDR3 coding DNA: TGTGCCACCAGTGACCAGGGCCCTATTGACACCGGGGAGCTGTTTTTT. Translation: CATSDQGPIDTGELFF.

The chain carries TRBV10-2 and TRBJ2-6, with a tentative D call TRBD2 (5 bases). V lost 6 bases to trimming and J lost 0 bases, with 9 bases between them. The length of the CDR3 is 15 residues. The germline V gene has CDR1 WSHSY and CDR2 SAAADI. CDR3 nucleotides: TGCGCCAGCAGCGCGGGCCGCTCTGGGGCCAACGTCCTGACTTTC. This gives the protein CASSAGRSGANVLTF.

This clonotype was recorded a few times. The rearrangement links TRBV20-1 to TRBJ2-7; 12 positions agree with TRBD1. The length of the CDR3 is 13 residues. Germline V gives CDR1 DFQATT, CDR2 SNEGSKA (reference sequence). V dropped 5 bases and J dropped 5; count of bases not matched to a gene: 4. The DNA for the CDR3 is TGCAGTGCTGGGGACAGGGGGCTCGACGAGCAGTACTTC. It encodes CSAGDRGLDEQYF.

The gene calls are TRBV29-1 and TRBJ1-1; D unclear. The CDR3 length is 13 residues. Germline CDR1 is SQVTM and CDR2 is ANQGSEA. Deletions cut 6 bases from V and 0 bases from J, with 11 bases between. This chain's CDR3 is CSVLRPLNTEAFF. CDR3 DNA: TGCAGCGTCTTAAGACCACTGAACACTGAAGCTTTCTTT.

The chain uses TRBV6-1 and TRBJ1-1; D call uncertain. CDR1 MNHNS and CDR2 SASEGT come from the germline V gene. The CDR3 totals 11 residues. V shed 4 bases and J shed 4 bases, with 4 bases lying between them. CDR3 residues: CASSALTEAFF. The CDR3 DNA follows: TGTGCCAGCAGTGCTCTCACTGAAGCTTTCTTT.

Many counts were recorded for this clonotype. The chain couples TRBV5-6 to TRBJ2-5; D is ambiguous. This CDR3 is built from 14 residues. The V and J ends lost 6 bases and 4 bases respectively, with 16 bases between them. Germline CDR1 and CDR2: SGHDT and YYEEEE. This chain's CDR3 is CASTFGLTGETQYF. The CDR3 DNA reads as TGTGCCAGCACCTTTGGTTTAACCGGAGAGACCCAGTACTTC.

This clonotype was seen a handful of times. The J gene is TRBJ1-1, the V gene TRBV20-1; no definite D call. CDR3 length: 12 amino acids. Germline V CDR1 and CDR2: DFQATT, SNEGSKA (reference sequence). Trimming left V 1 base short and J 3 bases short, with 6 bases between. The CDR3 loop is CSARVKDTEAFF. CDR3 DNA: TGCAGTGCTAGAGTTAAAGACACTGAAGCTTTCTTT.

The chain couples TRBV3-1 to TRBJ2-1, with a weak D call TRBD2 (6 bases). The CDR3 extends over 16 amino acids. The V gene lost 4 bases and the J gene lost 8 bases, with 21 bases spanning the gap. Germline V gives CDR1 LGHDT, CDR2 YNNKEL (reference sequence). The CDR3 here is CASSLPGTPMGDEQFF. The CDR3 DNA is TGTGCCAGCAGCCTCCCCGGGACTCCCATGGGGGATGAGCAGTTCTTC.

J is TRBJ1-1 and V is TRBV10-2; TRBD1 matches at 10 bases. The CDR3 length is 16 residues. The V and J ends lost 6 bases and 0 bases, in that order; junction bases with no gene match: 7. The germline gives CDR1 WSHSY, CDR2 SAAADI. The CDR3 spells CASRGTGAGMNTEAFF. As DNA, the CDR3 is TGCGCCAGCAGGGGGACAGGGGCGGGCATGAACACTGAAGCTTTCTTT.

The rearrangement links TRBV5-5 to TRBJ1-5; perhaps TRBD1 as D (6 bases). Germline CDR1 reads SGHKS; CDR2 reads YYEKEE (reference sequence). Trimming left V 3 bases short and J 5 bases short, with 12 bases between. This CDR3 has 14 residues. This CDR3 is CASSSGADYQPQHF. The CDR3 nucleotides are TGTGCCAGCAGCTCGGGGGCAGATTATCAGCCCCAGCATTTT.

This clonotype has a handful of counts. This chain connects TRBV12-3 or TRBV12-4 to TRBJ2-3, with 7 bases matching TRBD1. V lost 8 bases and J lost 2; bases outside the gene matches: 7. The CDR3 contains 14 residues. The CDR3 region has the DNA TGTGCCAGCGATGACAGGGTTTACACAGATACGCAGTATTTT. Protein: CASDDRVYTDTQYF.